This TCR beta chain originates from a study of shared clonotypes between healthy human individuals. CDR3 length equals 15 residues. The V gene's germline CDR1 is GTSNPN and CDR2 SVGIG (reference sequence). The junction had 11 bases not matched to a gene; V was cut back by 1 base and J by 7 bases. Original methodology: Junction-only sequences without quality scores came from ImmunoSEQ, so filtering differed. The protocol was immunoSEQ multiplex PCR, while the TCRdb copy is restricted to in-frame clones and leaves out a portion. V and J calls and clone size are as listed in that table; D and trimming were resolved from the DNA. Among hundreds of thousands of clones listed, 70% to 80% were seen once.

The specimen sequenced was PBMCs. The chain combines TRBV30 with TRBJ1-2; 8 positions match TRBD1. This TCR was sampled from a woman in her thirties or forties in good health. Some clones in this sample may be carry-over from other donors' samples. The CDR3 reads CAWSGWMTGASGYTF. CDR3 DNA sequence: TGTGCCTGGAGTGGGTGGATGACAGGGGCTTCTGGCTACACCTTC.